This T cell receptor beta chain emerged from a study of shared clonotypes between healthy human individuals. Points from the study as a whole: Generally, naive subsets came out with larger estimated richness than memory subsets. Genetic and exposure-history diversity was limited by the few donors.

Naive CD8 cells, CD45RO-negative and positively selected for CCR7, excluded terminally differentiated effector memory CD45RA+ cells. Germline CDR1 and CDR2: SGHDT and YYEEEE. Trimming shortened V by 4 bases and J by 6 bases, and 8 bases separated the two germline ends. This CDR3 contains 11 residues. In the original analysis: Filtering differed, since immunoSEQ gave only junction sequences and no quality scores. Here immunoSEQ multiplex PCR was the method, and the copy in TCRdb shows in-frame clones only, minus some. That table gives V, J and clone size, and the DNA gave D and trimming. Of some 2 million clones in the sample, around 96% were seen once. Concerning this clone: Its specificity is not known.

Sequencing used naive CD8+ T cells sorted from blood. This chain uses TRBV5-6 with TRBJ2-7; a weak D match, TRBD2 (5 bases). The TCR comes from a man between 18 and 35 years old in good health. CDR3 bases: TGTGCCAGCAGCGCTAGCATCGAGCAGTACTTC. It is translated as CASSASIEQYF.